This T cell receptor (beta chain) was captured in a study of control samples from healthy donors and cancer patients. Trimming pared 2 bases from V and 9 bases from J, leaving 8 bases between. The CDR3 has 12 residues. CDR1 MDHEN and CDR2 SYDVKM come from the germline V gene. This clone has a single count. The table came from immunoSEQ multiplex PCR; TCRdb's copy has only in-frame clones and leaves some out. The sample gives about 140,000 clones, 80% to 95% of which show up once; approximately 11% is in the top ten. The J gene is TRBJ1-5, the V gene TRBV28; D may be TRBD1 (5 bases). The sample consisted of blood. This TCR came from a young man in good health. In DNA form, the CDR3 reads TGTGCCAGCAGTTTAGGGGGTCGGCCCCAGCATTTT. The encoded protein is CASSLGGRPQHF.